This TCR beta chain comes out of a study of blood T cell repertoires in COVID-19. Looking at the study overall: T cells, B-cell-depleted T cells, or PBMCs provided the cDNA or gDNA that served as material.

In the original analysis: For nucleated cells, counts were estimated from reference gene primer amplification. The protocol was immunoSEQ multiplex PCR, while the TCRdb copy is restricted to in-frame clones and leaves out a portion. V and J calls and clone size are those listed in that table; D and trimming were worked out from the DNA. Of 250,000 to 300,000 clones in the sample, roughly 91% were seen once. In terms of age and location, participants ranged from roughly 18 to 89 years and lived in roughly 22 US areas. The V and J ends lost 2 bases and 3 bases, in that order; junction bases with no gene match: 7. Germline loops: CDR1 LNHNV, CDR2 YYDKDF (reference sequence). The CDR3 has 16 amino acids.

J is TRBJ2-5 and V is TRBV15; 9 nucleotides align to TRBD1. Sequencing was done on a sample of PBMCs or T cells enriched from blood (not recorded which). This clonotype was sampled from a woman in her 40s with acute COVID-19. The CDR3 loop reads CATSRTGTGTKETQYF. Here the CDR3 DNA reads TGTGCCACCAGCAGAACCGGGACAGGGACGAAAGAGACCCAGTACTTC.